The sequence of this T cell receptor beta chain was determined in a study of memory CD4+ T cells and cytomegalovirus serostatus. This CDR3 comprises 12 residues. Deletions cut 7 bases from V and 6 bases from J, with 13 bases between. Germline-derived CDR1 and CDR2 are SGHAT and FQNNGV. As concerns this clone: What it recognizes is unknown.

TCRdb's table, derived via immunoSEQ multiplex PCR, lists solely in-frame clones and lacks some. The sample lists 60,000 to 75,000 clones; 80% were seen once. Points from the study as a whole: Repertoires predicted CMV serostatus with median bootstrapped AUC of about 0.95.

The sort gate was single viable CD3+CD4+CD8-CD45RO+ cells for memory CD4+ T cells. The sample comprised memory CD4+ T cells from blood. This receptor was obtained from an adult in good health and CMV-seronegative. Some clones in this sample may be carry-over from other donors' samples. V and J are TRBV11-2 and TRBJ2-7; possibly TRBD2 for D (5 bases). CDR3 protein: CASTPTEVEQYF. CDR3 DNA: TGTGCCAGCACCCCCACGGAGGTCGAGCAGTACTTC. The full variable domain, with the rest looked up from reference TRBV11-2 and TRBJ2-7, is EAGVAQSPRYKIIEKRQSVAFWCNPISGHATLYWYQQILGQGPKLLIQFQNNGVVDDSQLPKDRFSAERLKGVDSTLKIQPAKLEDSAVYLCASTPTEVEQYFGPGTRLTVT.